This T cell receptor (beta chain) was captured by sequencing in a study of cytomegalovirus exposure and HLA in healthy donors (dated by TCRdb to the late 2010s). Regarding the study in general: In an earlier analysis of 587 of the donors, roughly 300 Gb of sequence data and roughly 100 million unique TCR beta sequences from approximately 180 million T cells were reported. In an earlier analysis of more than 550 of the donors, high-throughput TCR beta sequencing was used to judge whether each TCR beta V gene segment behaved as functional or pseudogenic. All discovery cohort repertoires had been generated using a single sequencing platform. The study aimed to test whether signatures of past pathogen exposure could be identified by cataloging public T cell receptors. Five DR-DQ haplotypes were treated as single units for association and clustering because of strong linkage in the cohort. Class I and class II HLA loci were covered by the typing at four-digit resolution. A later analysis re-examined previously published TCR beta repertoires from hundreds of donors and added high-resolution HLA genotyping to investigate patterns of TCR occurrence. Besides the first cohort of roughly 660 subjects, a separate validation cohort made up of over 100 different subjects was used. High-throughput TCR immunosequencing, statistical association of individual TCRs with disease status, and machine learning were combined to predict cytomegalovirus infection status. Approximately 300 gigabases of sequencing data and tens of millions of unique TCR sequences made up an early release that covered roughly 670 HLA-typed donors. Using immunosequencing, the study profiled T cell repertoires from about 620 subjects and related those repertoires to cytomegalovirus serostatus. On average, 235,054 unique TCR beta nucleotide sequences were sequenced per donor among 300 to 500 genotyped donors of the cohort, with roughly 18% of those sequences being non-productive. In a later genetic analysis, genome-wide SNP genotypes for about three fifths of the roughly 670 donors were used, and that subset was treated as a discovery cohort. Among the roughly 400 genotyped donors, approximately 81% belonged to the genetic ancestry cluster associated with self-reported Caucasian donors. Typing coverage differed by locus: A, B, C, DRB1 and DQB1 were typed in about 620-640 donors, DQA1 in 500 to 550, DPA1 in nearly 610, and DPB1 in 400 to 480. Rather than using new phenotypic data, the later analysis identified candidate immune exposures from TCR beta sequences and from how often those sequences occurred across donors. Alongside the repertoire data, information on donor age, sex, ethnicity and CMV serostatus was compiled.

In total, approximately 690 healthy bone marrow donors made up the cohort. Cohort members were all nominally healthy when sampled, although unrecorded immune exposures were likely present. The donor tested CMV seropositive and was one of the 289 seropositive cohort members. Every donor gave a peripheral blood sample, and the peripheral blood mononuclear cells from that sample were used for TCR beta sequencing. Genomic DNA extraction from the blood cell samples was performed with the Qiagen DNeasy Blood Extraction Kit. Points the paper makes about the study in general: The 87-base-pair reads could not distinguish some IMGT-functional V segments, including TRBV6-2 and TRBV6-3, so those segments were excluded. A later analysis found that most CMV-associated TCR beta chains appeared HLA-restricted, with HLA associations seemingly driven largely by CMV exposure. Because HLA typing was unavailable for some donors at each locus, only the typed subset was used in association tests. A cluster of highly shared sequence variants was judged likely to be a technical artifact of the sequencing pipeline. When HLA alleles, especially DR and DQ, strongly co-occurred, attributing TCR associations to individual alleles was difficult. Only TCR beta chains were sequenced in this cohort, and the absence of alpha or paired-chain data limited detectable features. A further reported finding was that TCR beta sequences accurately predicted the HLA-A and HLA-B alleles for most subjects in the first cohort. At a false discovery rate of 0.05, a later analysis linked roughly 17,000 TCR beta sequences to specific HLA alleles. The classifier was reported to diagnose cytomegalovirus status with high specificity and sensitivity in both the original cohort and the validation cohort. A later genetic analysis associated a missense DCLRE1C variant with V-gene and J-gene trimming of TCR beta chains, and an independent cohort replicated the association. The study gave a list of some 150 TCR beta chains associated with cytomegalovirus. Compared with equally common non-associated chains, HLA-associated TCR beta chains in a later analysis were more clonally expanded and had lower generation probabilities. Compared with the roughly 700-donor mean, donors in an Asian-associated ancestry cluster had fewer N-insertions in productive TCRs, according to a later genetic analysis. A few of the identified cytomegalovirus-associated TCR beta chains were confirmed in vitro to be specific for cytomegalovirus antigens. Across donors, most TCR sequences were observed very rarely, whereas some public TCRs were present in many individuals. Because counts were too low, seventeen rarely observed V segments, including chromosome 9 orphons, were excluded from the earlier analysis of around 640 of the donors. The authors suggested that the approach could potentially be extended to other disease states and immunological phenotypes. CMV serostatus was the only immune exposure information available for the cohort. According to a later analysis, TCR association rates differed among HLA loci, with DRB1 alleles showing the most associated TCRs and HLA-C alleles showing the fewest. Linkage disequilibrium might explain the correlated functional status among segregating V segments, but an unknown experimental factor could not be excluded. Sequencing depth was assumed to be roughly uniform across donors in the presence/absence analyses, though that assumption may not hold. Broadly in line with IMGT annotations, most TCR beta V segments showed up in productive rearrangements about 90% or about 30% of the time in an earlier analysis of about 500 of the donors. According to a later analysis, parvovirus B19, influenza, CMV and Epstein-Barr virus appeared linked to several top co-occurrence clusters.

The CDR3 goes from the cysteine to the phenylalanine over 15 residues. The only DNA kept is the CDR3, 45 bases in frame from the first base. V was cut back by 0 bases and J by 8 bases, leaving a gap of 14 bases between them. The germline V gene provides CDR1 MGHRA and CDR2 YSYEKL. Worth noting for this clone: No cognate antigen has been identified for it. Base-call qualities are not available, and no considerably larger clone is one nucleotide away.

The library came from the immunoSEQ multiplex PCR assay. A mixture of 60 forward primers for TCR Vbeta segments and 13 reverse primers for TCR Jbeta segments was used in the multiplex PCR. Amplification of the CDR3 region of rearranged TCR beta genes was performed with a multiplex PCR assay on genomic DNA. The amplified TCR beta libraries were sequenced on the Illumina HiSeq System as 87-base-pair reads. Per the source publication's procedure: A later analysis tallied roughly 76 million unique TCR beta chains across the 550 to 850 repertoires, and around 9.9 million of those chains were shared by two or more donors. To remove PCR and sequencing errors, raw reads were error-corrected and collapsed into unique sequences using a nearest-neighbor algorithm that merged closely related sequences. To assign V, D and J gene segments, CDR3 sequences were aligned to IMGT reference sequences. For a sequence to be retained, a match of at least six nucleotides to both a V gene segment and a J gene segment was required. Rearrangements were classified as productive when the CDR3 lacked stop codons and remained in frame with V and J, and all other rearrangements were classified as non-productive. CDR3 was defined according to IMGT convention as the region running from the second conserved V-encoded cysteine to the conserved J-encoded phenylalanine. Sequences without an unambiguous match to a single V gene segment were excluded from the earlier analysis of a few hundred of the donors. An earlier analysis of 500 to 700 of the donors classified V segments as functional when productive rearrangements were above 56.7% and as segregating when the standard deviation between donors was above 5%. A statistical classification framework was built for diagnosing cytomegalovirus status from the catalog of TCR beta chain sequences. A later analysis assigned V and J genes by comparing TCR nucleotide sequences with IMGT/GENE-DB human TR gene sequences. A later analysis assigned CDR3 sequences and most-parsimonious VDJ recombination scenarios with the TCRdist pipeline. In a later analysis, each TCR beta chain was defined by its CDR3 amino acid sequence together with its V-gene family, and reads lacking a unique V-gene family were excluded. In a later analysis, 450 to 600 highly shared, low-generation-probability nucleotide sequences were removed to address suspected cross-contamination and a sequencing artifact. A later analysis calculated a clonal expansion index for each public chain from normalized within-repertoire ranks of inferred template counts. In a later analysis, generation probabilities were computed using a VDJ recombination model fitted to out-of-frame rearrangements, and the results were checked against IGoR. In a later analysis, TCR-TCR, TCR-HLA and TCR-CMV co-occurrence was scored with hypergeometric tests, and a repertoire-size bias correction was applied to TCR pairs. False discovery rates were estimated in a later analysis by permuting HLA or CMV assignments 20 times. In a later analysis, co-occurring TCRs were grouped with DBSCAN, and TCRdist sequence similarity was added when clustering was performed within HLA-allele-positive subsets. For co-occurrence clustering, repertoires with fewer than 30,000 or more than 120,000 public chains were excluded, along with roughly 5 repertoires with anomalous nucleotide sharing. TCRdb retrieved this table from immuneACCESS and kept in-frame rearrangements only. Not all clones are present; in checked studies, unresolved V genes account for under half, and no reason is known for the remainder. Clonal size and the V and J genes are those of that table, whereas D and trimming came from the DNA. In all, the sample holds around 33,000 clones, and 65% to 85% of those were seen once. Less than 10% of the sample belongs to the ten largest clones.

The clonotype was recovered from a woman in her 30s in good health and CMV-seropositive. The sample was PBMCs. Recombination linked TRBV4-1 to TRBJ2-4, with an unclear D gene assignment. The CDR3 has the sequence CASSQDLVSTDIQYF. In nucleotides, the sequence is TGCGCCAGCAGCCAAGATCTAGTGTCCACGGACATTCAGTACTTC.